Shown below are 32 T cell receptor beta chains from a single sample sequenced in a study of T cell changes during pregnancy in multiple sclerosis. The method was immunoSEQ multiplex PCR; TCRdb's version includes in-frame clones alone and lacks a portion of them. This sample has about 60,000 clones, with roughly nine tenths found just once. Sequences were derived from CD4+ T cells from peripheral blood mononuclear cells, sampled in the first trimester of pregnancy. The receptors were gathered from a female donor with multiple sclerosis, enrolled in a pregnancy study.

The V gene is TRBV2, the J gene TRBJ2-5; D uncertain. With 7 bases removed from V and 2 bases from J, the gap between germline ends came to 11 bases. The CDR3 consists of 13 residues. Germline V CDR1 and CDR2: SNHLY, FYNNEI. CDR3 DNA: TGTGCCAGCACCTACAGTGGACAAGAGACCCAGTACTTC. Amino acids: CASTYSGQETQYF.

The V and J genes are TRBV7-3 and TRBJ1-1; the D gene is possibly TRBD1 (5 bases). The germline V gene encodes CDR1 SGHTA and CDR2 FQGTGA. There are 14 residues in the CDR3. The ends were cut back, 0 bases at V and 0 bases at J, with 5 bases in the middle. Written as DNA, the CDR3 is TGTGCCAGCAGCTTAACAGGGGTGAACACTGAAGCTTTCTTT. It is translated as CASSLTGVNTEAFF.

The V gene is TRBV6-5, the J gene TRBJ2-3; TRBD1 is a possible D gene (5 bases). Germline CDR1 MNHEY, CDR2 SVGAGI. With 6 bases removed from V and 2 bases from J, the gap between germline ends came to 9 bases. The CDR3 covers 13 residues. The DNA for the CDR3 is TGTGCCAGCAGGCTGACAGTCACAGATACGCAGTATTTT. Translated: CASRLTVTDTQYF.

The chain couples TRBV7-3 to TRBJ2-2, with a tentative D call TRBD1 (6 bases). Trimming took off 3 bases at V and 4 bases at J, with 9 bases between the two ends. Germline CDR1 reads SGHTA; CDR2 reads FQGTGA. The CDR3 extends over 14 amino acids. The CDR3 DNA sequence: TGTGCCAGCAGCTTCGGGACAAGCACCGGGGAGCTGTTTTTT. Translated, it gives CASSFGTSTGELFF.

The chain couples TRBV6-5 to TRBJ2-7; 7 bases agree with TRBD1. From germline, CDR1 is MNHEY and CDR2 SVGAGI. J was trimmed by 3 bases and V by 6 bases; bases with no gene match: 8. The CDR3 extends over 14 amino acids. In DNA, the CDR3 is TGTGCCAGCAGCAGAAGGACAGGTTTCTACGAGCAGTACTTC. Its protein product is CASSRRTGFYEQYF.

The chain employs TRBV29-1 and TRBJ2-1, with TRBD2 matching 8 bases. The CDR3 totals 13 residues. Germline V gene data show CDR1 as SQVTM and CDR2 as ANQGSEA. Losses at the gene ends were 3 bases for V and 6 bases for J; bases not matched to a gene: 4. CDR3 nucleotides: TGCAGCGTTGAGTCCGGGACTAGCAATGAGCAGTTCTTC. This gives the protein CSVESGTSNEQFF.

J is TRBJ2-5 and V is TRBV10-2; the D gene is possibly TRBD2 (6 bases). Trimming left V 4 bases short and J 5 bases short, with 11 bases between. Germline CDR1 WSHSY, CDR2 SAAADI. This CDR3 spans 13 amino acids. The CDR3 bases are TGCGCCAGCAGTGTGGAGGGAGAGGAGACCCAGTACTTC. The encoded protein is CASSVEGEETQYF.

This CDR3 reads CASSSGTGGIEQFF. CDR3 DNA sequence: TGCGCCAGCAGCTCCGGGACAGGGGGGATTGAGCAGTTCTTC. The V and J genes are TRBV5-1 and TRBJ2-1, with TRBD1 identical over 11 bases. V was clipped by 3 bases and J by 9 bases; unmatched bases: 5. Germline-derived CDR1 and CDR2 are SGHRS and YFSETQ. This CDR3 spans 14 amino acids.

The rearrangement uses TRBV6-1 and TRBJ1-5, with 7 bases lining up with TRBD1. The J segment lost 7 bases and the V segment lost 0 bases, leaving 6 bases of the junction unmatched. CDR3 length: 15 residues. The germline CDR1 and CDR2 sequences are MNHNS and SASEGT. CDR3 residues: CASSEATGADQPQHF. The CDR3 DNA reads TGTGCCAGCAGTGAAGCTACAGGGGCTGACCAGCCCCAGCATTTT.

The CDR3: CASSLLGTGVSWAYNEQFF. CDR3 bases: TGTGCCAGCAGCTTATTGGGGACAGGGGTCTCCTGGGCCTACAATGAGCAGTTCTTC. The chain employs TRBV7-2 and TRBJ2-1; TRBD1 matches at 10 bases. Germline CDR1 and CDR2: SGHTA and FQGNSA. The CDR3 is 19 residues long. The trim removed 2 bases at V and 2 bases at J, leaving 12 bases unmatched. Drawing the rest from reference TRBV7-2 and TRBJ2-1, the complete variable domain is GAGVSQSPSNKVTEKGKDVELRCDPISGHTALYWYRQSLGQGLEFLIYFQGNSAPDKSGLPSDRFSAERTGGSVSTLTIQRTQQEDSAVYLCASSLLGTGVSWAYNEQFFGPGTRLTVL.

In DNA form, the CDR3 reads TGCAGCGTTGTTGAGGATTTGAACACTGAAGCTTTCTTT. It specifies CSVVEDLNTEAFF. The rearrangement links TRBV29-1 to TRBJ1-1; D gene uncertain. The CDR3 is made up of 13 amino acids. Per the germline V gene, CDR1 is SQVTM and CDR2 is ANQGSEA. V was clipped by 4 bases and J by 0 bases, with 9 bases between them.

A single count supports this clone. The chain has TRBV6-1 and TRBJ2-4; D possibly corresponds to TRBD1 (6 bases). Germline assignment: CDR1 MNHNS and CDR2 SASEGT. The CDR3 runs 13 residues. The V and J ends lost 2 bases and 11 bases respectively, with 13 bases between them. The CDR3 loop reads CASSEIWGRLQYF. The CDR3 DNA reads TGTGCCAGCAGTGAAATCTGGGGGCGCCTTCAGTACTTC.

The chain links TRBV4-2 to TRBJ1-2; no reliable D call. The CDR3 loop spans 19 amino acids. Deletions cut 1 base from V and 0 bases from J, with 21 bases between. The germline gives CDR1 LGHNA, CDR2 YNFKEQ. DNA for the CDR3: TGTGCCAGCAGCCAAGGCCTCTTTCTCCCAACAGTAGCTAACTATGGCTACACCTTC. Its translation is CASSQGLFLPTVANYGYTF.

The chain recombines TRBV6-6 with TRBJ1-2; D is perhaps TRBD1 (6 bases). Trimming took 5 bases from V and 4 from J, leaving 14 bases between them. The CDR3 contains 14 residues. Germline CDR1 reads MNHNY; CDR2 reads SVGAGI (reference sequence). In nucleotides, the CDR3 is TGTGCCAGCAGTACACAGGGAGCCGGCTATGGCTACACCTTC. Its protein product is CASSTQGAGYGYTF.

This chain joins TRBV6-6 and TRBJ1-1, with 8 bases identical to TRBD1. CDR1 MNHNY and CDR2 SVGAGI come from the germline V gene (reference sequence). V was pared by 6 bases and J by 4 bases, with 4 bases of the junction left unmatched. The CDR3 sequence is 13 residues long. CDR3 DNA: TGTGCCAGCAGCAACAGGGGGATCACTGAAGCTTTCTTT. Translating gives CASSNRGITEAFF.

A single count supports this clone. This chain connects TRBV6-5 to TRBJ1-1; 7 nucleotides agree with TRBD1. The length of the CDR3 is 12 residues. Losses at the gene ends were 2 bases for V and 11 bases for J; bases not matched to a gene: 5. Germline V gene data show CDR1 as MNHEY and CDR2 as SVGAGI. The CDR3 nucleotides read TGTGCCAGCAGTTACCGGACAGGTACGGCTTTCTTT. Protein product: CASSYRTGTAFF.

The chain employs TRBV6-5 and TRBJ2-5, with a weak D call TRBD1 (6 bases). This CDR3 has 15 residues. Germline V gene sequence: CDR1 MNHEY, CDR2 SVGAGI. V was pared by 8 bases and J by 5 bases, with 21 bases between. In DNA form, the CDR3 reads TGTGCCAGCGGTTTGAACAGGGTGCTTGGGGAGACCCAGTACTTC. Its protein product is CASGLNRVLGETQYF.

The chain links TRBV5-4 to TRBJ1-3; D ambiguous. CDR1 is SGHNT and CDR2 is YYREEE in the germline V gene (reference sequence). V was pared by 1 base and J by 4 bases, with 6 bases between. This CDR3 is 13 amino acids long. The DNA for the CDR3 is TGTGCCAGCAGCTTGAGGGAGGGAAACACCATATATTTT. Protein sequence: CASSLREGNTIYF.

The chain combines TRBV5-1 with TRBJ1-2; unclear D gene. CDR1 and CDR2 from the germline V gene are SGHRS and YFSETQ. CDR3 length equals 14 residues. V gave up 1 base and J gave up 8 bases, with 15 bases separating them. CDR3 sequence reads: CASSLLPATEGYTF. The CDR3 DNA follows: TGCGCCAGCAGCTTGTTGCCCGCGACGGAGGGCTACACCTTC.

The chain employs TRBV7-9 and TRBJ2-3, with D hard to call. Germline CDR1 and CDR2: SEHNR and FQNEAQ (reference sequence). The V and J ends lost 1 base and 2 bases respectively, with 19 bases between them. The CDR3 runs 18 residues. The CDR3 loop reads CASSLGLLRLIFTDTQYF. The CDR3 nucleotides are TGTGCCAGCAGCTTAGGCCTCCTGCGCCTTATCTTCACAGATACGCAGTATTTT.

This sequence joins TRBV7-3 and TRBJ1-1; no definite D call. There are 13 residues in the CDR3. In germline, CDR1 is SGHTA, CDR2 FQGTGA. The germline V and J ends were trimmed by 4 bases and 8 bases, with 14 bases remaining between them. CDR3 loop: CASSSHSEGEAFF. The CDR3 DNA sequence: TGTGCCAGCAGCTCACATTCCGAGGGCGAAGCTTTCTTT.

This chain joins TRBV7-2 and TRBJ2-3, with unresolved D. V was pared by 4 bases and J by 2 bases, with 13 bases between. The CDR3 extends over 15 amino acids. Germline V CDR1 and CDR2: SGHTA, FQGNSA. The CDR3 DNA reads as TGTGCCAGCAGCTCAGCGTTCGTCCTCACAGATACGCAGTATTTT. Translation gives CASSSAFVLTDTQYF.

The chain combines TRBV7-6 with TRBJ2-7, with 10 bases lining up with TRBD1. The CDR3 has 18 amino acids. Per germline, CDR1 SGHVS and CDR2 FNYEAQ. After removal of 1 base from V and 1 base from J, the junction contained 10 bases not matched to a gene. The CDR3 loop reads CASSLEPGQGSYSYEQYF. For the CDR3, the DNA is TGTGCCAGCAGCTTAGAGCCGGGACAGGGGTCATATTCCTACGAGCAGTACTTC.

The rearrangement links TRBV28 to TRBJ2-5; 9 nucleotides line up with TRBD1. Germline V gives CDR1 MDHEN, CDR2 SYDVKM. J was trimmed by 5 bases and V by 2 bases; bases with no gene match: 12. This CDR3 comprises 17 residues. The CDR3 nucleotides read TGTGCCAGCAGTTTAGAGGACAGGGGTCGATCTCGGGAGACCCAGTACTTC. Its translation: CASSLEDRGRSRETQYF.

This chain links TRBV5-4 with TRBJ2-7; a weak D match, TRBD1 (9 bases). V was cut by 0 bases and J by 6 bases, with 19 bases left in between. The CDR3 runs to 16 residues. Germline values: CDR1 SGHNT, CDR2 YYREEE (reference sequence). CDR3 in amino acids: CASSLEIGTGTSEQYF. The DNA for the CDR3 is TGTGCCAGCAGCTTGGAGATCGGGACAGGGACTAGCGAGCAGTACTTC.

The V and J genes are TRBV5-8 and TRBJ2-7; 7 nucleotides match TRBD1. CDR3 length: 11 amino acids. The germline gives CDR1 SGHTS, CDR2 YDEGEE. V shed 2 bases, J shed 11 bases, and the junction held 4 bases outside the gene matches. CDR3 protein: CASSLGGREYF. The CDR3 DNA sequence: TGTGCCAGCAGCTTAGGGGGCAGGGAGTACTTC.

The chain joins TRBV4-2 to TRBJ2-5; no clear D gene. From germline, CDR1 is LGHNA and CDR2 YNFKEQ. Trimming cost V 1 base and J 5 bases, with 11 bases left between them. The CDR3 is 14 residues long. CDR3 residues: CASSQGGSTETQYF. The CDR3, as DNA: TGTGCCAGCAGCCAAGGCGGTTCCACGGAGACCCAGTACTTC.

The rearrangement links TRBV7-2 to TRBJ2-1; 12 nucleotides line up with TRBD2. CDR1 and CDR2 from the germline V gene are SGHTA and FQGNSA. This CDR3 spans 14 amino acids. V shed 5 bases and J 9 bases; nucleotides not matched to a gene: 5. The CDR3 nucleotides read TGTGCCAGCAGCCAAACACTAGCGGGGGGTGAGCAGTTCTTC. It translates to CASSQTLAGGEQFF.

This chain links TRBV6-5 with TRBJ2-5, with D maybe TRBD1 (5 bases). Trimming removed 11 bases at V and 5 bases at J, with 18 bases between. Germline V gene lookup returns CDR1 MNHEY and CDR2 SVGAGI. This CDR3 is 13 amino acids long. The CDR3 protein is CAAGLGASETQYF. The CDR3 bases are TGTGCCGCCGGGCTAGGGGCGTCGGAGACCCAGTACTTC.

This chain links TRBV6-5 with TRBJ1-1; weak D call: TRBD1 (6 bases). Germline loops: CDR1 MNHEY, CDR2 SVGAGI. V was clipped by 0 bases and J by 5 bases, with 13 bases between them. There are 15 residues in the CDR3. This CDR3 reads CASSYSKGVRTEAFF. In nucleotides, the CDR3 is TGTGCCAGCAGTTACTCGAAGGGGGTGAGGACTGAAGCTTTCTTT.

In DNA, the CDR3 is TGTGCCAGCAGCAAATATCGGCCGGGACAATACAATCAGCCCCAGCATTTT. It encodes CASSKYRPGQYNQPQHF. The genes are TRBV21-1 and TRBJ1-5; the listed D gene, TRBD1, was not tested against the DNA. TRBV21-1 is reported as a pseudogene. The CDR3 totals 17 residues.

The chain is built from TRBV27 and TRBJ1-6; 9 bases line up with TRBD1. Germline CDR1 is MNHEY and CDR2 is SMNVEV (reference sequence). The CDR3 spans 15 residues. With 5 bases clipped from V and 7 bases from J, the junction kept 6 bases outside the gene matches. The DNA for the CDR3 is TGTGCCAGCAGTCAGCCACAGGGGGCAAATTCACCCCTCCACTTT. As protein: CASSQPQGANSPLHF.